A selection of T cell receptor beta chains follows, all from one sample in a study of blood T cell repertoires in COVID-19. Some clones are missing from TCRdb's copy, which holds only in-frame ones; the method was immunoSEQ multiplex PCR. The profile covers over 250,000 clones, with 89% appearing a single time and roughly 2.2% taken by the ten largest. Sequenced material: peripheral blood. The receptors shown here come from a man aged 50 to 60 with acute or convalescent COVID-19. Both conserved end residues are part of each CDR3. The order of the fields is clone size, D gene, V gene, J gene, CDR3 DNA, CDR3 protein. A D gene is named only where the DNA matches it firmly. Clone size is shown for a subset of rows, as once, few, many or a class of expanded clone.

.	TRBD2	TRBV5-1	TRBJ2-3	TGCGCCAGCAGCTTACAAGCGGGGGACACAGATACGCAGTATTTT	CASSLQAGDTDTQYF
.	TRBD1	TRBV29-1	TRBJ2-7	TGCAGCGTCCGCGGACAGGGGGAAGCCTACGAGCAGTACTTC	CSVRGQGEAYEQYF
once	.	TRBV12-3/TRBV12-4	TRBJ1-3	TGTGCCAGCAGCCATCTACGGTACACCATATATTTT	CASSHLRYTIYF
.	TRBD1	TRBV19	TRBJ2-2	TGTGCCAGTAGTGCGCCCGGACAGGGTATCACCGGGGAGCTGTTTTTT	CASSAPGQGITGELFF
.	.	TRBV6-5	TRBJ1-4	TGTGCCAGCAGTTTCTCTGGGGGGGTCGGGGAAAAACTGTTTTTT	CASSFSGGVGEKLFF
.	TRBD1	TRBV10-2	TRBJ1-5	TGCGCCAGCAGTGAGGTCGGGACAGGGGGGTATCAGCCCCAGCATTTT	CASSEVGTGGYQPQHF
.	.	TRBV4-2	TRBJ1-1	TGTGCCAGCAGCCAAGGGACACTTACAGAAGCTTTCTTT	CASSQGTLTEAFF
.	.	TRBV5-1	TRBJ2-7	TGCGCCAGCAGCTTGGTCGGCAGGGCTTACGAGCAGTACTTC	CASSLVGRAYEQYF
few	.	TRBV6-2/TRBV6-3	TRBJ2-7	TGTGCCAGCAGTTATGTGAGCTCCTACGAGCAGTACTTC	CASSYVSSYEQYF
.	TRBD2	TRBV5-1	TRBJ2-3	TGCGCCAGCAGCTTGGCCTTAGCGGGGCGCCCCACAGATACGCAGTATTTT	CASSLALAGRPTDTQYF
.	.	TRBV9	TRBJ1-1	TGTGCCAGCAGCCCCTTATTGAACACTGAAGCTTTCTTT	CASSPLLNTEAFF
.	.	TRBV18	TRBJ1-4	TGTGCCAGCTCACCAACAGGGATTGAAAAACTGTTTTTT	CASSPTGIEKLFF
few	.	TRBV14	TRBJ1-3	TGTGCCAGCAGCCAAGGACACTCTGGAAACACCATATATTTT	CASSQGHSGNTIYF
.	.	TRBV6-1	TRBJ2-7	TGTGCCAGCAGTGTTACAGGGTCCGCATCAGGATACGAGCAGTACTTC	CASSVTGSASGYEQYF
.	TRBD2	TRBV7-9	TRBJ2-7	TGTGCCAGCAGCTTAGACGGGGGGGAGCAGTACTTC	CASSLDGGEQYF
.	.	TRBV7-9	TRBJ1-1	TGTGCCAGCAGGCCCGGGACACTGAACACTGAAGCTTTCTTT	CASRPGTLNTEAFF
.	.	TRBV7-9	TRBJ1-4	TGTGCCAGCAGCTTAGTTGGGGGCAGCCCAACTAATGAAAAACTGTTTTTT	CASSLVGGSPTNEKLFF
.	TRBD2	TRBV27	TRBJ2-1	TGTGCCAGCAGTTCCCAACGCGGGGGGCCGTACAATGAGCAGTTCTTC	CASSSQRGGPYNEQFF
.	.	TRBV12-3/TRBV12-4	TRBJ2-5	TGTGCCAGCAGTAAACCACAGGAGACCCAGTACTTC	CASSKPQETQYF
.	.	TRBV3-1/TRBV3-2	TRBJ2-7	TGTGCCAGCAGCCCCGTCAAGGGTGCAGGGGAATACGAGCAGTACTTC	CASSPVKGAGEYEQYF
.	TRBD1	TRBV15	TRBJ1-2	TGTGCCACCAGCAGGACTCCGGGACAGGGGGACTATGGCTACACCTTC	CATSRTPGQGDYGYTF
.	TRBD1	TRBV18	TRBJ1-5	TGTGCCAGCTCACCGTCCTCAGACAGGGGGAATCAGCCCCAGCATTTT	CASSPSSDRGNQPQHF
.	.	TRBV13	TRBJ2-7	TGTGCCAGCAGCACCCGGACAGACCTCTTAACTCCCTCTCCTTCCTACGAGCAGTACTTC	CASSTRTDLLTPSPSYEQYF
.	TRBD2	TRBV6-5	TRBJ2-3	TGTGCCAGCAGCGGACTAGCGGCGACAGATACGCAGTATTTT	CASSGLAATDTQYF
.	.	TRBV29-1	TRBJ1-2	TGCAGCGTCCCTGGGGCGGGAACTAACTATGGCTACACCTTC	CSVPGAGTNYGYTF
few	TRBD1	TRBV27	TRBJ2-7	TGTGCCAGCAGTTTACTGGACAGGAACGAGCAGTACTTC	CASSLLDRNEQYF
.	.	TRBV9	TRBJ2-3	TGTGCCAGCAGCGTCAGAGATACGCAGTATTTT	CASSVRDTQYF
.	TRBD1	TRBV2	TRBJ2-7	TGTGCCAGCAGTGTGGACAGGGGGAGCTCCTACGAGCAGTACTTC	CASSVDRGSSYEQYF
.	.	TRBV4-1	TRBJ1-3	TGCGCCAGCAGCCAAGTTACCGGGGAAAGGGGAAACACCATATATTTT	CASSQVTGERGNTIYF
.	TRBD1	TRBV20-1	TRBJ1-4	TGCAGTGCTAGTCCAGCAGACAGGGCCAATGAAAAACTGTTTTTT	CSASPADRANEKLFF
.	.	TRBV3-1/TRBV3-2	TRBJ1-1	TGTGCCAGCAGCGTGACCGGGGGGATTGAAGCTTTCTTT	CASSVTGGIEAFF
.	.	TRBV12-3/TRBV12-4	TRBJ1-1	TGTGCCAGCAGGGTAGGAGGGAAGAAAGCTTTCTTT	CASRVGGKKAFF
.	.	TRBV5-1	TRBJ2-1	TGCGCCAGCAGCTTGTCGCGGTGGCCCTACAATGAGCAGTTCTTC	CASSLSRWPYNEQFF
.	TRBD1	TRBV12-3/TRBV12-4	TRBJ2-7	TGTGCCAGCAGGGGACAGGGTTACGAGCAGTACTTC	CASRGQGYEQYF
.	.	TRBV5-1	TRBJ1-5	TGCGCCAGCAGCCCAACGGGAGGTTCCGGCCAGCCCCAGCATTTT	CASSPTGGSGQPQHF
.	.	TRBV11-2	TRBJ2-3	TGTGCCAGCAGCCCGGGACAACCGGTCACAGATACGCAGTATTTT	CASSPGQPVTDTQYF
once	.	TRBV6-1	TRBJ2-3	TGTGCCAGCAGTGACGGGGGAGGCACAGATACGCAGTATTTT	CASSDGGGTDTQYF
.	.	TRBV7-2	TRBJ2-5	TGTGCCAGCAGCTGGGGGGGCGGTCAAGAGACCCAGTACTTC	CASSWGGGQETQYF
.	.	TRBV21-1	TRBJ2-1	TGTGCCAGCAACAGACAGGGGGCTGGCAATGAGCAGTTCTTC	CASNRQGAGNEQFF
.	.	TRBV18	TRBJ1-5	TGTGCCAGCTCAACCTTGGGAGGCCGCGTCAATCAGCCCCAGCATTTT	CASSTLGGRVNQPQHF
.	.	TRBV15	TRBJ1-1	TGTGCCACCAGCAGTAGTATGAACACTGAAGCTTTCTTT	CATSSSMNTEAFF
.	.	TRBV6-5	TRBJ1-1	TGTGCCAGCAGGGTAAATCCCCAGGGAACAGCTTTCTTT	CASRVNPQGTAFF